This T cell receptor beta chain was sequenced for a study of T cells expressing NK-cell markers. The CDR3 is 15 amino acids. The V gene's germline CDR1 is LGHNA and CDR2 YSLEER. TCRdb reprocessed the 5' RACE reads; each CDR3 protein has one entry and no DNA is given. The repertoire table contains around 110,000 distinct CDR3 sequences. The specimen was blood T cells: a sorted CD56 or NKG2C T cell subset, CD4+ or CD8+ T cells, or bulk PBMC T cells (not recorded which). This chain joins TRBV4-3 and TRBJ2-3; absent DNA, TCRdb's TRBD1 call cannot be checked. The TCR was taken from a woman aged 18 to 75 in good health. CDR3 residues: CASSHDTGGLDTQYF.